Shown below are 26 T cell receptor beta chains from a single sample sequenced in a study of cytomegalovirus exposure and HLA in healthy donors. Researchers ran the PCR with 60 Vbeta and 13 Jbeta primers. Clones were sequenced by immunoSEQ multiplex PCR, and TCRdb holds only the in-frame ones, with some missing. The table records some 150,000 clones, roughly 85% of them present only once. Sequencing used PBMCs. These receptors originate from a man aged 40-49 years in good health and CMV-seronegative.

For the CDR3, the DNA is TGTGCCAGCAGCTTGCTAGCGGGAGACGAGACCCAGTACTTC. Residues: CASSLLAGDETQYF. The rearrangement links TRBV5-4 to TRBJ2-5; 10 nucleotides agree with TRBD2. Germline-derived CDR1 and CDR2 are SGHNT and YYREEE (reference sequence). V dropped 1 base and J dropped 5; count of bases not matched to a gene: 2. The CDR3 consists of 14 residues.

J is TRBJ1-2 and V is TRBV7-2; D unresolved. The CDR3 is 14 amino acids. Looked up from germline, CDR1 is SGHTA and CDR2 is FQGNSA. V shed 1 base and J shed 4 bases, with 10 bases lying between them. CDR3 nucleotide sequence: TGTGCCAGCAGCTTAGATCGGGGTCTCTATGGCTACACCTTC. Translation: CASSLDRGLYGYTF. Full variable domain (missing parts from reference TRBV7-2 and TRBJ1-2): GAGVSQSPSNKVTEKGKDVELRCDPISGHTALYWYRQSLGQGLEFLIYFQGNSAPDKSGLPSDRFSAERTGGSVSTLTIQRTQQEDSAVYLCASSLDRGLYGYTFGSGTRLTVV.

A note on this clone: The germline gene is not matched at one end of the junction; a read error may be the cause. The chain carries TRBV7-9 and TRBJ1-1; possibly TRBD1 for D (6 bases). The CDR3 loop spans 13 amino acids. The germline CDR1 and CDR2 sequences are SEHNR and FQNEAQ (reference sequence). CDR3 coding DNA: TGTTCCAGCAGCCCAAGAGGGGGCACTGAAGCTTTCTTT. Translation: CSSSPRGGTEAFF.

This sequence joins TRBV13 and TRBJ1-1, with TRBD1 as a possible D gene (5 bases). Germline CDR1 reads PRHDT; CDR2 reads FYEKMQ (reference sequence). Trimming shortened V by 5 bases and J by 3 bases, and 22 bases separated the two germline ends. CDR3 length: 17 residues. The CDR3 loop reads CASSGGTPSGSDTEAFF. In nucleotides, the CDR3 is TGTGCCAGCAGCGGAGGGACGCCCTCCGGCTCTGACACTGAAGCTTTCTTT.

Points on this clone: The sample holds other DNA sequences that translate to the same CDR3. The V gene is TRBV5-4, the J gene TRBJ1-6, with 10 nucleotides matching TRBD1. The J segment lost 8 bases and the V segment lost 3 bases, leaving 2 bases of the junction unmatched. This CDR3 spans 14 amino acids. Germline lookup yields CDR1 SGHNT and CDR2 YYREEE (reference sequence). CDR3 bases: TGTGCCAGCAGCTCGGACAGGGGGGATTCACCCCTCCACTTT. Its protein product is CASSSDRGDSPLHF.

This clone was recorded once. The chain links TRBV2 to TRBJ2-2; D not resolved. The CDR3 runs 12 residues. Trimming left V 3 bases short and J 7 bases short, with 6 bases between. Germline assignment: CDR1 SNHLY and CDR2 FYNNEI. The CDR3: CASSDAYGELFF. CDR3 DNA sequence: TGTGCCAGCAGTGACGCCTACGGGGAGCTGTTTTTT.

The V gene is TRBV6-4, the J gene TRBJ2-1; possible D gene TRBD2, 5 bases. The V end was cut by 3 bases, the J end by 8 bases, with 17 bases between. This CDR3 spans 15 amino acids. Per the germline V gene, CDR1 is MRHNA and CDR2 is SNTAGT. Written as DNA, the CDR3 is TGTGCCAGCAGTGAATCCCCGGGGAGTTTTTATGAGCAGTTCTTC. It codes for CASSESPGSFYEQFF.

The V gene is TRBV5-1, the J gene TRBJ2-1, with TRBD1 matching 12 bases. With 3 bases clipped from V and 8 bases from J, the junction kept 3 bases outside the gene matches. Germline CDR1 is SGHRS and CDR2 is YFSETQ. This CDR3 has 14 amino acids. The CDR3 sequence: CASSSGQGADEQFF. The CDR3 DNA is TGCGCCAGCAGCTCGGGACAGGGGGCCGATGAGCAGTTCTTC.

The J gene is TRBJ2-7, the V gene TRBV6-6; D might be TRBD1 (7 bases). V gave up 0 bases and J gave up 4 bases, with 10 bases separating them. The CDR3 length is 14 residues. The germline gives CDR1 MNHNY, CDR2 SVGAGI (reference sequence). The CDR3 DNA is TGTGCCAGCAGTTACTCGACAGGGAGGTACGAGCAGTACTTC. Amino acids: CASSYSTGRYEQYF.

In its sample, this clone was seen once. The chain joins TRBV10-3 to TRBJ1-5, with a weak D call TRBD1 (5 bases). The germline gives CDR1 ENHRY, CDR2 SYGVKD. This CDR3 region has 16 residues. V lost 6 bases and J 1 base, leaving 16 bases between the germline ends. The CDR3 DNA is TGTGCCATCAGGAAGGAAGGGGTTGGGAGCAATCAGCCCCAGCATTTT. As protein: CAIRKEGVGSNQPQHF.

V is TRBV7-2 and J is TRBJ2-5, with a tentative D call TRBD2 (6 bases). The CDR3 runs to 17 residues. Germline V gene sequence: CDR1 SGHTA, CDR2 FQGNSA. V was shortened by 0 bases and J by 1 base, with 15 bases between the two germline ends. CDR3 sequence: CASSLASGVAVQETQYF. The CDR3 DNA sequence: TGTGCCAGCAGCTTAGCGTCGGGAGTAGCGGTCCAAGAGACCCAGTACTTC.

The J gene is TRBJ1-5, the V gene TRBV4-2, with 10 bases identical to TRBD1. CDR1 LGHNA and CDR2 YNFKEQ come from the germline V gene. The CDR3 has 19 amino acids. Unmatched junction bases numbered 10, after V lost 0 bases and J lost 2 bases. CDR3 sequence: CASSQEGGQGVWRNQPQHF. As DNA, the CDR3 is TGTGCCAGCAGCCAAGAGGGAGGACAGGGGGTATGGCGCAATCAGCCCCAGCATTTT.

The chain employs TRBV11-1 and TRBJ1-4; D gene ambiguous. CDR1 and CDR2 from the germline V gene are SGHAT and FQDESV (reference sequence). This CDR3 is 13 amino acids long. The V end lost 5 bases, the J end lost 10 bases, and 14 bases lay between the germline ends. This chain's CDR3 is CASSPTRRGKLFF. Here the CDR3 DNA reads TGTGCCAGCAGCCCAACACGCAGAGGAAAACTGTTTTTT.

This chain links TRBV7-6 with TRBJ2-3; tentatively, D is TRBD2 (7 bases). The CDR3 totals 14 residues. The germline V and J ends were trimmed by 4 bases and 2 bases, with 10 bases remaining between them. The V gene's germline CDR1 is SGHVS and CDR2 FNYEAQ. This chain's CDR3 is CASSSGGPTDTQYF. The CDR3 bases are TGTGCCAGCAGCTCGGGGGGCCCCACAGATACGCAGTATTTT.

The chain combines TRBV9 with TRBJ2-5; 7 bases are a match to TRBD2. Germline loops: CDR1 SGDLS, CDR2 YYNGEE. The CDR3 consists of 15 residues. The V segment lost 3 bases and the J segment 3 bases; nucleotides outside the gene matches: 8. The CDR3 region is CASSASGVWEETQYF. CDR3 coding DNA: TGTGCCAGCAGCGCAAGCGGGGTGTGGGAAGAGACCCAGTACTTC.

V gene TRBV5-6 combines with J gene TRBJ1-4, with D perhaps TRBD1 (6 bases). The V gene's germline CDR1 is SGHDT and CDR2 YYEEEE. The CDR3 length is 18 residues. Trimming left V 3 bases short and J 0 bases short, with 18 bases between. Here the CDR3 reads CASSSRADRFATNEKLFF. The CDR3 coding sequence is TGTGCCAGCAGCTCCCGGGCCGACAGGTTTGCAACTAATGAAAAACTGTTTTTT.

Here the CDR3 DNA reads TGTGCCAGCAGACGAACTAGCGGGAGTTCCTACGAGCAGTACTTC. Residues: CASRRTSGSSYEQYF. The rearrangement links TRBV27 to TRBJ2-7; 11 bases align to TRBD2. CDR1 and CDR2 (germline): MNHEY, SMNVEV (reference sequence). The trim removed 6 bases at V and 1 base at J, leaving 5 bases unmatched. The CDR3 is 15 amino acids.

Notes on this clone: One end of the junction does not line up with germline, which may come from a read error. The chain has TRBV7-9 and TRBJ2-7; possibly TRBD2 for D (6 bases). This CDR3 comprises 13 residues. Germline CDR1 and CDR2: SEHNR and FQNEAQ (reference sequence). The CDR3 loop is CSSSLAARYEQYF. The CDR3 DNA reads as TGTTCCAGCAGCTTAGCGGCCAGGTACGAGCAGTACTTC.

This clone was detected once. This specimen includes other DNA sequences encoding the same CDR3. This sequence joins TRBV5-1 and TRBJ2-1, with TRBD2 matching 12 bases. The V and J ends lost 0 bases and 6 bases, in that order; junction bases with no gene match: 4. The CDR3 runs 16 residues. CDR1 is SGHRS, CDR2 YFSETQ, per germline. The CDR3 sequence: CASSLVLAGGGNEQFF. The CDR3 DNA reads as TGCGCCAGCAGCTTGGTGCTAGCGGGAGGGGGCAATGAGCAGTTCTTC.

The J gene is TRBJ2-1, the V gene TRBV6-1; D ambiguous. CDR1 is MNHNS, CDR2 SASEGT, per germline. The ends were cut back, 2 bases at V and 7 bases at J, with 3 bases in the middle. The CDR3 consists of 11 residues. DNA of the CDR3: TGTGCCAGCAGTGAACTGAATGAGCAGTTCTTC. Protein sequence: CASSELNEQFF.

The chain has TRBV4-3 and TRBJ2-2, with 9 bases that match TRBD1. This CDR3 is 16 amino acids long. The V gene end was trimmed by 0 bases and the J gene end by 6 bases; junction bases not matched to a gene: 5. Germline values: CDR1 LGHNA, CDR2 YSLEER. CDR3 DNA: TGCGCCAGCAGCCAAGATAGGGACAGGGTAGCCGGGGAGCTGTTTTTT. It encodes CASSQDRDRVAGELFF.

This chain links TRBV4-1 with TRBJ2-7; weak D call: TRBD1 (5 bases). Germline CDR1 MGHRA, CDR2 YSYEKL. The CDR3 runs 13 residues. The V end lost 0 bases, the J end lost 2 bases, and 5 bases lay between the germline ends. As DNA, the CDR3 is TGCGCCAGCAGCCAAGAACAGGCCTACGAGCAGTACTTC. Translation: CASSQEQAYEQYF.

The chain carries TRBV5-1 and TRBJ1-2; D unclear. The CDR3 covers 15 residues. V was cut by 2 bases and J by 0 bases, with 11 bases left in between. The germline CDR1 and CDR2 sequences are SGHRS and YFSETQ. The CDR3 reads CASSFIPGTNYGYTF. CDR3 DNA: TGCGCCAGCAGCTTTATCCCCGGTACTAACTATGGCTACACCTTC.

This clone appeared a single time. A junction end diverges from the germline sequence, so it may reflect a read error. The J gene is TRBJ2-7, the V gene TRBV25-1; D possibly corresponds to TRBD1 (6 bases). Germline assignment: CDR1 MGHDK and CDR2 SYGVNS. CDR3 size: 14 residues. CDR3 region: CASIPTGNSDEQYF. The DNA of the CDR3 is TGTGCCAGCATCCCAACAGGGAACTCCGACGAGCAGTACTTC.

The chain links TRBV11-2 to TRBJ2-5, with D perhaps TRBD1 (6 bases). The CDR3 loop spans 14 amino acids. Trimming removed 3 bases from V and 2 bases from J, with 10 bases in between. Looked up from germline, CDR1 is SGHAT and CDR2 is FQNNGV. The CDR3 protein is CASSLDSRQETQYF. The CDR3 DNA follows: TGTGCCAGCAGCTTGGACAGCAGACAAGAGACCCAGTACTTC.

Here the CDR3 reads CATRPLAGDNTGELFF. The CDR3 DNA sequence: TGTGCCACCAGGCCTCTAGCGGGAGACAACACCGGGGAGCTGTTTTTT. V is TRBV15 and J is TRBJ2-2, with 10 bases lining up with TRBD2. Germline V CDR1 and CDR2: LNHNV, YYDKDF (reference sequence). There are 16 residues in the CDR3. The J segment lost 2 bases and the V segment lost 6 bases, leaving 6 bases of the junction unmatched.